The 7 T cell receptor beta chains reported below all come from one sample, sequenced in a study of T-cell reconstitution after alpha-beta-depleted transplantation in children. Preparation of the TCRbeta library used unique molecular identifiers. TCRdb analysed the PCR reads with MiXCR anew, one entry per CDR3 protein. The table shows some 550,000 distinct CDR3 sequences, with about 18% occurring only once. The sample here was PBMCs from the stem cell graft donor, taken from the stem cell graft. The receptors come from a human donor who donated a stem cell graft to a child with acute lymphoblastic leukemia.

J is TRBJ1-1 and V is TRBV5-5; D is uncertain. V dropped 1 base and J dropped 3 bases, with 7 bases sitting between them. This CDR3 comprises 13 residues. The germline gives CDR1 SGHKS, CDR2 YYEKEE (reference sequence). The CDR3 DNA is TGTGCCAGCAGCTTGTTACCGGACACTGAAGCTTTCTTT. Its protein product is CASSLLPDTEAFF.

A few counts support this clonotype. The genes are TRBV20-1 and TRBJ1-5; possible D gene TRBD1, 6 bases. There are 14 residues in the CDR3. Trimming took off 7 bases at V and 6 bases at J, with 19 bases between the two ends. The germline gives CDR1 DFQATT, CDR2 SNEGSKA (reference sequence). CDR3 sequence: CSGSNRVGIQPQHF. CDR3 nucleotide sequence: TGCAGTGGTTCGAACAGGGTTGGAATTCAGCCCCAGCATTTT.

The rearrangement uses TRBV14 and TRBJ2-5; D unclear. Germline-derived CDR1 and CDR2 are SGHDN and FVKESK. This CDR3 has 16 amino acids. Trimming stripped 1 base from V and 1 base from J, with 13 bases between. The CDR3 DNA sequence: TGTGCCAGCAGCCAAGGCCTGATTCGATCCCAAGAGACCCAGTACTTC. Translated, it gives CASSQGLIRSQETQYF.

This chain links TRBV9 with TRBJ2-3, with 7 bases lining up with TRBD2. Germline-derived CDR1 and CDR2 are SGDLS and YYNGEE. The CDR3 has 15 residues. With V trimmed by 2 bases and J by 2 bases, 5 bases remained unmatched. CDR3 in DNA: TGTGCCAGCAGCGTCCCCAGCGGGGTCACAGATACGCAGTATTTT. Its protein product is CASSVPSGVTDTQYF.

This clonotype was observed many times. V gene TRBV5-1 combines with J gene TRBJ2-5; TRBD2 might be the D (6 bases). Germline loops: CDR1 SGHRS, CDR2 YFSETQ. CDR3 length: 16 amino acids. The ends were cut back, 0 bases at V and 0 bases at J, with 12 bases in the middle. Written as DNA, the CDR3 is TGCGCCAGCAGCTTGGCCGGGACTCCCAACCAAGAGACCCAGTACTTC. Amino acids: CASSLAGTPNQETQYF.

The CDR3 here is CASREDRANPYEQYF. In DNA form, the CDR3 reads TGTGCCAGCAGAGAGGACAGGGCGAACCCCTACGAGCAGTACTTC. The J gene is TRBJ2-7, the V gene TRBV5-6; 8 bases match TRBD1. J lost 2 bases, V lost 5 bases, and 9 bases had no gene match. Germline V gene data show CDR1 as SGHDT and CDR2 as YYEEEE. This CDR3 has 15 amino acids.

This clonotype came up many times. The chain recombines TRBV5-1 with TRBJ2-7; 7 positions agree with TRBD1. The CDR3 sequence is 15 residues long. CDR1 is SGHRS, CDR2 YFSETQ, per germline. Unmatched junction bases numbered 7, after V lost 3 bases and J lost 1 base. This chain's CDR3 is CASSWPGTASYEQYF. The CDR3 bases are TGCGCCAGCAGCTGGCCCGGGACAGCTTCCTACGAGCAGTACTTC.